This T cell receptor (beta chain) stems from a study of cytomegalovirus exposure and HLA in healthy donors. This clone was seen more than once but under ten times. TCRdb's copy holds only in-frame clones and misses some; the assay was immunoSEQ multiplex PCR. The data hold under 250,000 clones, with roughly 84% observed a single time. The CDR3 has 15 amino acids. Germline CDR1 MDHEN, CDR2 SYDVKM. Unmatched junction bases numbered 3, after V lost 4 bases and J lost 2 bases. The sequence derives from a woman between 18 and 29 years old in good health and CMV-seropositive. The rearrangement uses TRBV28 and TRBJ1-2, with 11 positions matching TRBD1. The sample consisted of PBMCs. The CDR3 protein is CASSSRTGGNYGYTF. The CDR3, as DNA: TGTGCCAGCAGTTCCCGGACAGGGGGCAACTATGGCTACACCTTC.